This TCR beta chain was profiled in a study of shared clonotypes between healthy human individuals. Overall study results and limits: Genetic and exposure-history diversity was limited by the few donors.

The study ran the assay at deep level. Original analysis: There were no quality scores in the junction-only immunoSEQ sequences, so filtering differed. Some clones are missing from TCRdb's copy, which holds only in-frame ones; the method was immunoSEQ multiplex PCR. That table gives V, J and clone size, and the DNA gave D and trimming. The sample consists of millions of clones, roughly 96% of them appearing once. As for this clone: Antigen unknown.

The CDR3 runs 12 residues. V was cut by 4 bases and J by 9 bases, with 10 bases left in between. Looked up from germline, CDR1 is KGHSH and CDR2 is LQKENI. The sample was naive CD4+ T cells sorted from blood. As to subset: CD45RA+ positively selected. J is TRBJ2-1 and V is TRBV18, with TRBD1 as a possible D gene (6 bases). The clonotype was recovered from a man aged 18 to 30 in good health. The CDR3 loop is CASSQGDTEQFF. CDR3 coding DNA: TGTGCCAGCTCACAGGGGGATACTGAGCAGTTCTTC.